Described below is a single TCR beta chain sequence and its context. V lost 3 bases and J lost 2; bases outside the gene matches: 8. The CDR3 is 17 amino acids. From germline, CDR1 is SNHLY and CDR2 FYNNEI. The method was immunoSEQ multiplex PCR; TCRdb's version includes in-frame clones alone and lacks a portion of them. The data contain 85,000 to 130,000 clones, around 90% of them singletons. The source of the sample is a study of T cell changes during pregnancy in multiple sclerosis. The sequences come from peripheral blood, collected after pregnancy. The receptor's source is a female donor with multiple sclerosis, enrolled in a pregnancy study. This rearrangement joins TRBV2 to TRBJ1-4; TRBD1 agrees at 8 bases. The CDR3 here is CASSDVGRGPTNEKLFF. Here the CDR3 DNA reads TGTGCCAGCAGTGACGTGGGCAGGGGGCCTACTAATGAAAAACTGTTTTTT.